These T cell receptor beta chains were read from a single sample in a study of regulatory T cells in long-lasting Graves disease. TCRdb reanalysed the multiplex PCR reads using MiXCR and keeps one entry per CDR3 protein. This sample has 300,000 to 400,000 distinct CDR3 sequences, with roughly a sixth found just once. The starting material was peripheral blood mononuclear cells (PBMCs), obtained at new diagnosis, from a patient treated with antithyroid drugs. The receptor source for this set is a female donor with Graves disease. CDR3s include the opening cysteine and the closing phenylalanine or tryptophan. A D gene is named only where the DNA matches it firmly. Not every row has a clone size; where given, it reads once, few, many or a size class.

clone_size	d_call	v_call	j_call	cdr3_nt	cdr3_aa
NA	NA	TRBV11-2	TRBJ2-5	TGTGCCAGCTCTACAGGGCAAGAGACCCAGTACTTC	CASSTGQETQYF
NA	NA	TRBV28	TRBJ1-5	TGTGCCAGCAGTTTAGCAGGGGCCGGTGATCAGCCCCAGCATTTT	CASSLAGAGDQPQHF
many	TRBD2	TRBV7-7	TRBJ2-2	TGTGCCAGCAGTCCGACCACTAGCGGGGGCACCGGGGAGCTGTTTTTT	CASSPTTSGGTGELFF
many	NA	TRBV3-1	TRBJ2-1	TGTGCCAGCAGCCAAGACGGGAGTAACTCCTACAATGAGCAGTTCTTC	CASSQDGSNSYNEQFF
NA	NA	TRBV29-1	TRBJ2-2	TGCAGCGTTGTGATGGTCACCGGGGAGCTGTTTTTT	CSVVMVTGELFF
many	NA	TRBV11-2	TRBJ2-3	TGTGCCAGCAGCCCGAGGAACGGAGCTGCAGATACGCAGTATTTT	CASSPRNGAADTQYF
many	TRBD2	TRBV4-1	TRBJ2-3	TGCGCCAGCAGCCAACACCCGGGAGGTACAGATACGCAGTATTTT	CASSQHPGGTDTQYF
many	NA	TRBV12-3/TRBV12-4	TRBJ1-1	TGTGCCAGCAGTACCCCAGGGTACACTGAAGCTTTCTTT	CASSTPGYTEAFF
NA	NA	TRBV29-1	TRBJ1-1	TGCAGCGTTGTATCCGGGGGCTTTACTAGGACTGAAGCTTTCTTT	CSVVSGGFTRTEAFF
many	NA	TRBV12-3/TRBV12-4	TRBJ1-1	TGTGCCAGCAGCCGAGCCCGTGAAGCTTTCTTT	CASSRAREAFF
NA	NA	TRBV28	TRBJ2-5	TGTGCCAGCAGTTTATCGGCGGGGAATAATCCGTACCAAGAGACCCAGTACTTC	CASSLSAGNNPYQETQYF